One sample yielded the 31 T cell receptor beta chains listed below, sequenced in a study of blood T cell repertoires in COVID-19. The protocol was immunoSEQ multiplex PCR, while the TCRdb copy is restricted to in-frame clones and leaves out a portion. The data hold approximately 75,000 clones, with 86% observed a single time. The specimen sequenced was peripheral blood. The receptors shown here come from a man older than 75 with COVID-19, enrolled during active disease.

This rearrangement joins TRBV3-1 (or the pseudogene TRBV3-2) to TRBJ1-3, with D unclear. CDR1 is LGHDT and CDR2 is YNNKEL in the germline V gene (reference sequence). This CDR3 spans 12 amino acids. Trimming stripped 2 bases from V and 7 bases from J, with 6 bases between. CDR3 DNA: TGTGCCAGCAGCCAACCAGATAACACCATATATTTT. It specifies CASSQPDNTIYF.

V is TRBV18 and J is TRBJ2-5; D is ambiguous. Trimming cost V 3 bases and J 5 bases, with 10 bases left between them. The CDR3 runs 13 residues. CDR1 is KGHSH, CDR2 LQKENI, per germline. The CDR3 coding sequence is TGTGCCAGCTCACCCAAACCCGGGGAGACCCAGTACTTC. Translation: CASSPKPGETQYF.

The chain recombines TRBV7-8 with TRBJ2-7; tentatively, D is TRBD1 (5 bases). Trimming removed 3 bases from V and 2 bases from J, with 11 bases in between. The CDR3 length is 14 residues. Germline V CDR1 and CDR2: SGHVS, FQNEAQ. The CDR3 loop is CASSLGRNPYEQYF. DNA for the CDR3: TGTGCCAGCAGCTTGGGGCGGAACCCCTACGAGCAGTACTTC.

CDR3 protein: CASSTSGGIYNEQFF. CDR3 DNA: TGTGCCAGCAGCACCAGCGGGGGGATCTACAATGAGCAGTTCTTC. The chain combines TRBV6-2 or TRBV6-3 with TRBJ2-1, with 9 bases that match TRBD2. From germline, CDR1 is MNHEY and CDR2 SVGEGT. Trimming cost V 6 bases and J 3 bases; bases outside gene matches: 6. This CDR3 has 15 residues.

This chain uses TRBV18 with TRBJ2-5, with 9 bases that match TRBD1. The germline gives CDR1 KGHSH, CDR2 LQKENI. The CDR3 is made up of 15 amino acids. The ends lost 2 bases at V and 3 bases at J; junction bases unmatched: 4. The CDR3 reads CASSPGQGQEETQYF. CDR3 nucleotides: TGTGCCAGCTCACCAGGACAGGGGCAGGAAGAGACCCAGTACTTC. Supplemented by reference TRBV18 and TRBJ2-5, the full variable domain reads NAGVMQNPRHLVRRRGQEARLRCSPMKGHSHVYWYRQLPEEGLKFMVYLQKENIIDESGMPKERFSAEFPKEGPSILRIQQVVRGDSAAYFCASSPGQGQEETQYFGPGTRLLVL.

This clone was seen only a few times. CDR3 sequence (DNA): TGTGCCAGCACCCTAAGGGGTAGAGAGACCCAGTACTTC. It codes for CASTLRGRETQYF. The V gene is TRBV5-6, the J gene TRBJ2-5; D is perhaps TRBD1 (5 bases). Per the germline V gene, CDR1 is SGHDT and CDR2 is YYEEEE. The V end was cut by 6 bases, the J end by 4 bases, with 13 bases between. This CDR3 is built from 13 residues.

The chain couples TRBV5-1 to TRBJ1-2; the match to TRBD1 covers 10 bases. The CDR3 is 13 residues long. The ends lost 3 bases at V and 8 bases at J; junction bases unmatched: 4. Looked up from germline, CDR1 is SGHRS and CDR2 is YFSETQ. In nucleotides, the CDR3 is TGCGCCAGCAGCTGGGGGGACAGGGGCGGCTACACCTTC. It specifies CASSWGDRGGYTF.

The chain couples TRBV6-6 to TRBJ2-7, with 10 positions matching TRBD1. In germline, CDR1 is MNHNY, CDR2 SVGAGI (reference sequence). The CDR3 contains 18 residues. With 5 bases clipped from V and 2 bases from J, the junction kept 15 bases outside the gene matches. CDR3 region: CASSPLLRDRGRAYEQYF. Written as DNA, the CDR3 is TGTGCCAGCAGTCCCCTTCTCCGGGACAGGGGAAGGGCCTACGAGCAGTACTTC.

A single count supports this clone. The V call is TRBV19, the J call TRBJ2-3; possibly TRBD2 for D (6 bases). Germline V gene data show CDR1 as LNHDA and CDR2 as SQIVND (reference sequence). V lost 3 bases to trimming and J lost 2 bases, with 15 bases between them. The CDR3 consists of 16 residues. Here the CDR3 DNA reads TGTGCCAGTAGTATGCGGGGTTGGGGAACCACAGATACGCAGTATTTT. Translation: CASSMRGWGTTDTQYF.

This rearrangement joins TRBV18 to TRBJ1-2, with a weak D call TRBD1 (6 bases). Trimming cost V 3 bases and J 3 bases, with 11 bases left between them. CDR1 and CDR2 (germline): KGHSH, LQKENI. This CDR3 is 14 amino acids long. The CDR3 protein is CASSPQGSDYGYTF. The CDR3 DNA sequence: TGTGCCAGCTCACCGCAGGGGTCTGACTATGGCTACACCTTC. The full variable domain, in which reference TRBV18 and TRBJ1-2 provide the parts outside the CDR3, is NAGVMQNPRHLVRRRGQEARLRCSPMKGHSHVYWYRQLPEEGLKFMVYLQKENIIDESGMPKERFSAEFPKEGPSILRIQQVVRGDSAAYFCASSPQGSDYGYTFGSGTRLTVV.

The rearrangement links TRBV24-1 to TRBJ2-2, with unresolved D. The CDR3 loop spans 12 amino acids. With 7 bases removed from V and 7 bases from J, the gap between germline ends came to 9 bases. The V gene's germline CDR1 is KGHDR and CDR2 SFDVKD. This CDR3 reads CATRNNGGELFF. CDR3 DNA sequence: TGTGCCACCAGAAACAATGGCGGGGAGCTGTTTTTT.

CDR3 amino acids: CASSLDSPRRDEQFF. CDR3 bases: TGCGCCAGCAGCTTGGATTCACCCCGGCGGGATGAGCAGTTCTTC. The rearrangement joins TRBV5-1 to TRBJ2-1, with D tentatively TRBD2 (5 bases). Per the germline V gene, CDR1 is SGHRS and CDR2 is YFSETQ. The CDR3 runs to 15 residues. The germline V and J ends were trimmed by 0 bases and 8 bases, with 15 bases remaining between them.

This chain links TRBV7-2 with TRBJ2-3, with a possible D match to TRBD2 (6 bases). This CDR3 is 15 amino acids long. The germline V gene encodes CDR1 SGHTA and CDR2 FQGNSA. V was clipped by 5 bases and J by 1 base, with 13 bases between them. CDR3 coding DNA: TGTGCCAGCAGCGAGCGGGCCGGAGGCACAGATACGCAGTATTTT. Translating it yields CASSERAGGTDTQYF. The variable domain in full, completed from reference TRBV7-2 and TRBJ2-3, reads GAGVSQSPSNKVTEKGKDVELRCDPISGHTALYWYRQSLGQGLEFLIYFQGNSAPDKSGLPSDRFSAERTGGSVSTLTIQRTQQEDSAVYLCASSERAGGTDTQYFGPGTRLTVL.

The chain couples TRBV10-1 to TRBJ1-1; D uncertain. Trimming removed 2 bases at V and 1 base at J, with 5 bases between. This CDR3 has 13 amino acids. Germline CDR1 and CDR2: WNHNN and SYGVQD (reference sequence). CDR3 sequence (DNA): TGCGCCAGCAGTGAGGGAGCGAACACTGAAGCTTTCTTT. It yields the protein CASSEGANTEAFF.

The CDR3 reads CASSPLRGGNQPQHF. The CDR3 DNA sequence: TGTGCCAGCTCACCACTCAGGGGTGGCAATCAGCCCCAGCATTTT. The V call is TRBV18, the J call TRBJ1-5, with D possibly being TRBD1 (6 bases). Germline loops: CDR1 KGHSH, CDR2 LQKENI. V was cut by 1 base and J by 2 bases, with 9 bases left in between. CDR3 length: 15 amino acids.

V usage is TRBV11-3 and J usage is TRBJ2-1, with a possible D match to TRBD2 (5 bases). The CDR3 extends over 13 amino acids. CDR1 and CDR2 from the germline V gene are SGHNT and YENEEA. Trimming removed 5 bases at V and 9 bases at J, with 14 bases between. The CDR3 loop is CASSHGEGGEQFF. DNA for the CDR3: TGTGCCAGCAGCCACGGAGAGGGCGGTGAGCAGTTCTTC.

The chain carries TRBV5-1 and TRBJ1-3; D perhaps matches TRBD1 (6 bases). The V end was cut by 5 bases, the J end by 0 bases, with 12 bases between. The CDR3 spans 15 residues. Germline V CDR1 and CDR2: SGHRS, YFSETQ. CDR3 nucleotides: TGCGCCAGCAGTTCTACAGGGAGCTCTGGAAACACCATATATTTT. Translated, it gives CASSSTGSSGNTIYF.

The chain employs TRBV4-3 and TRBJ2-5; 7 nucleotides match TRBD1. J was trimmed by 0 bases and V by 5 bases; bases with no gene match: 6. Germline CDR1 and CDR2: LGHNA and YSLEER. CDR3 size: 15 residues. CDR3 in amino acids: CASSWMTGNQETQYF. The CDR3, as DNA: TGCGCCAGCAGCTGGATGACAGGGAACCAAGAGACCCAGTACTTC.

DNA of the CDR3: TGTGCCAGCAGTTGGACAGGGAAAGGTGAAGCTTTCTTT. This codes for CASSWTGKGEAFF. The rearrangement links TRBV12-3 or TRBV12-4 to TRBJ1-1; TRBD1 aligns across 8 bases. V lost 4 bases and J lost 7; bases outside the gene matches: 5. This CDR3 region has 13 residues.

This chain uses TRBV9 with TRBJ2-1; 8 bases agree with TRBD2. The CDR3 totals 17 residues. Per the germline V gene, CDR1 is SGDLS and CDR2 is YYNGEE. V lost 3 bases and J lost 3; bases outside the gene matches: 11. The CDR3 sequence: CASSGGPGLGVYNEQFF. The CDR3 DNA reads as TGTGCCAGCAGCGGCGGGCCGGGACTAGGGGTCTACAATGAGCAGTTCTTC.

V gene TRBV5-1 combines with J gene TRBJ2-3, with 9 bases identical to TRBD2. Germline CDR1 reads SGHRS; CDR2 reads YFSETQ. CDR3 length equals 17 residues. J was trimmed by 3 bases and V by 1 base; bases with no gene match: 9. The CDR3 nucleotides read TGCGCCAGCAGCTTGATTGGCGGCGGGGGGGAGACAGATACGCAGTATTTT. It specifies CASSLIGGGGETDTQYF. Full variable domain (outside the CDR3, taken from reference TRBV5-1 and TRBJ2-3): KAGVTQTPRYLIKTRGQQVTLSCSPISGHRSVSWYQQTPGQGLQFLFEYFSETQRNKGNFPGRFSGRQFSNSRSEMNVSTLELGDSALYLCASSLIGGGGETDTQYFGPGTRLTVL.

This chain uses TRBV12-3 or TRBV12-4 with TRBJ1-1; TRBD1 might be the D (6 bases). This CDR3 region has 12 residues. The germline V and J ends were trimmed by 3 bases and 9 bases, with 11 bases remaining between them. The CDR3 region is CASSLVQGKAFF. As DNA, the CDR3 is TGTGCCAGCAGTTTGGTCCAGGGGAAAGCTTTCTTT.

This chain joins TRBV10-3 and TRBJ2-3; D not resolved. This CDR3 is built from 15 residues. Between the trimmed V and J ends, which lost 4 bases and 1 base, there was a span of 12 bases. The germline V gene encodes CDR1 ENHRY and CDR2 SYGVKD. Here the CDR3 reads CAISVVAGGTDTQYF. The CDR3 DNA is TGTGCCATCAGTGTTGTAGCCGGCGGCACAGATACGCAGTATTTT.

CDR3 protein: CASSLGNPGQGHYGYTF. For the CDR3, the DNA is TGCGCCAGCAGCTTGGGGAATCCGGGACAGGGACACTATGGCTACACCTTC. The J gene is TRBJ1-2, the V gene TRBV5-1; 9 nucleotides line up with TRBD1. Germline trimming cut 0 bases from V and 3 bases from J; bases unmatched to any gene: 9. The CDR3 length is 17 residues. Germline V gene sequence: CDR1 SGHRS, CDR2 YFSETQ.

The rearrangement joins TRBV5-1 to TRBJ2-5; TRBD2 matches at 9 bases. This CDR3 is built from 15 residues. The ends lost 7 bases at V and 4 bases at J; junction bases unmatched: 11. CDR1 SGHRS and CDR2 YFSETQ come from the germline V gene. The CDR3 spells CASGNKAGGTETQYF. For the CDR3, the DNA is TGCGCCAGCGGAAATAAAGCGGGGGGAACAGAGACCCAGTACTTC.

The chain joins TRBV7-6 to TRBJ1-4; D may be TRBD1 (5 bases). V lost 5 bases, J lost 7 bases, and 17 bases lay in between. Germline loops: CDR1 SGHVS, CDR2 FNYEAQ. The CDR3 loop spans 15 amino acids. The CDR3 sequence is CASSRGRLGGEKLFF. The CDR3 coding sequence is TGTGCCAGCAGCCGGGGGAGGCTCGGCGGTGAAAAACTGTTTTTT.

CDR3 sequence reads: CARWDTNYGYTF. CDR3 coding DNA: TGTGCCAGATGGGACACCAACTATGGCTACACCTTC. The chain is built from TRBV2 and TRBJ1-2; a possible D gene is TRBD1 (6 bases). Germline values: CDR1 SNHLY, CDR2 FYNNEI. Trimming stripped 9 bases from V and 2 bases from J, with 10 bases between. The CDR3 has 12 residues.

This chain joins TRBV20-1 and TRBJ2-5; possible D gene TRBD2, 5 bases. The germline V gene encodes CDR1 DFQATT and CDR2 SNEGSKA (reference sequence). The V gene lost 3 bases and the J gene lost 4 bases, with 12 bases spanning the gap. CDR3 length: 13 amino acids. CDR3 DNA: TGCAGTGCTAGTGAAACGGGAAGAGAGACCCAGTACTTC. This codes for CSASETGRETQYF.

This chain links TRBV3-1 (or the pseudogene TRBV3-2) with TRBJ1-2; maybe TRBD1 (5 bases). Trimming took off 3 bases at V and 3 bases at J, with 11 bases between the two ends. The germline gives CDR1 LGHDT, CDR2 YNNKEL (reference sequence). The length of the CDR3 is 14 residues. CDR3 in amino acids: CASSQSGPDYGYTF. The CDR3 DNA reads TGTGCCAGCAGCCAGTCAGGGCCGGACTATGGCTACACCTTC.

The chain joins TRBV5-5 to TRBJ1-5, with a possible D match to TRBD1 (6 bases). The CDR3 has 16 amino acids. Trimming took 4 bases from V and 3 from J, leaving 17 bases between them. Germline CDR1 reads SGHKS; CDR2 reads YYEKEE (reference sequence). CDR3 protein: CASSAKDSLPNQPQHF. The DNA of the CDR3 is TGTGCCAGCAGCGCCAAGGACAGCCTCCCCAATCAGCCCCAGCATTTT.

This chain connects TRBV29-1 to TRBJ2-2, with 9 bases identical to TRBD1. Germline CDR1 reads SQVTM; CDR2 reads ANQGSEA. Trimming at V came to 4 bases and at J to 7 bases, leaving 10 bases not matched to a gene. The CDR3 has 15 residues. The CDR3, as DNA: TGCAGCGTTGGGAGGGGACAGGGAGTTAACGGGGAGCTGTTTTTT. Protein sequence: CSVGRGQGVNGELFF.